A selection of T cell receptor beta chains follows, all from one sample in a study of shared clonotypes between healthy human individuals. Measured with immunoSEQ multiplex PCR; TCRdb has only the in-frame clones, and not every one. The table includes 600,000 to 750,000 clones, roughly 72% detected once. Sequencing was carried out using memory CD4+ T cells sorted from blood. Every receptor here comes from a young woman in good health. The CDR3 runs from the conserved cysteine through the conserved F or W. Fields, in order: clone size, J gene, D gene, V gene, CDR3 DNA, CDR3 protein. The D gene is left open where the match is weak. Size is omitted from some rows. Given values are once, few, many or a class for expanded clones.

NA TRBJ2-7 NA TRBV5-2 TGTGCCAGCAGCTCCACCGGGACAGGGGATAGGGAGCAGTACTTC CASSSTGTGDREQYF
NA TRBJ1-1 NA TRBV29-1 TGCAGCGTTGAAGCGCGGGGGGCTGAAGCTTTCTTT CSVEARGAEAFF
NA TRBJ1-5 NA TRBV19 TGTGCCAGTAGAAACAGGGCTGGGGGTCAGCCCCAGCATTTT CASRNRAGGQPQHF
once TRBJ1-2 NA TRBV11-3 TGTGCCAGCAGCTTAATACAACCGTACTACACCTTC CASSLIQPYYTF
NA TRBJ2-4 NA TRBV6-5 TGTGCCAGCAGGCGTACGGCGGGAGCCAAAAACATTCAGTACTTC CASRRTAGAKNIQYF
many TRBJ1-2 NA TRBV28 TGTGCCAGCAGTTTGGGTTTTCGCTTTGCAGAGGGGATGACTAACTATGGCTACACCTTC CASSLGFRFAEGMTNYGYTF
NA TRBJ2-5 NA TRBV9 TGTGCCAGCAGCGCAGAAGGCAAGTCCCAAGAGACCCAGTACTTC CASSAEGKSQETQYF
NA TRBJ1-2 NA TRBV11-2 TGTGCCAGCAGCTTAGGGGCAGGGAATAACTATGGCTACACCTTC CASSLGAGNNYGYTF
NA TRBJ2-5 TRBD2 TRBV5-1 TGCGCCAGCAGCTTGGGAAACCGAGCGGGAGAAGAGACCCAGTACTTC CASSLGNRAGEETQYF
once TRBJ2-7 TRBD2 TRBV5-8 TGTGCCAGCAGCTTGAGGGGGACTAGCGGGAGAGGCGAGCAGTACTTC CASSLRGTSGRGEQYF
NA TRBJ2-7 TRBD2 TRBV5-5 TGTGCCAGCAGCACCGAGCGGGAGAGGGAATACGAGCAGTACTTC CASSTEREREYEQYF
NA TRBJ2-7 NA TRBV5-5 TGTGCCAGCAGCTCAGACATACCTACGAAGCAGTACTTC CASSSDIPTKQYF
few TRBJ2-5 NA TRBV6-5 TGTGCCAGCAGACAACATAAGACCCAGTACTTC CASRQHKTQYF
NA TRBJ2-2 TRBD1 TRBV10-2 TGCGCCAGCAGTGGGAAGGACAGGGAGAACACCGGGGAGCTGTTTTTT CASSGKDRENTGELFF
NA TRBJ1-2 NA TRBV19 TGTGCCAGCAAGTTCCGGGACACGGATAACTATGGCTACACCTTC CASKFRDTDNYGYTF
once TRBJ2-1 TRBD2 TRBV10-1 TGCGCCAGCTACCCCCCACAACTAGCGGGCAATGAGCAGTTCTTC CASYPPQLAGNEQFF
few TRBJ1-3 NA TRBV27 TGTGCCAGCAGTTTCGGAGCTGGAAACACCATATATTTT CASSFGAGNTIYF
many TRBJ2-4 NA TRBV10-2 TGCGCCAGCAGTGAGCAGGAGCTAGACATTCAGTACTTC CASSEQELDIQYF
NA TRBJ1-5 NA TRBV18 TGTGCCAGCTCACCTACACAGGGAAATCGCAATCAGCCCCAGCATTTT CASSPTQGNRNQPQHF
many TRBJ2-3 TRBD1 TRBV6-1 TGTGCCAGCTATCGGACAGGTACTAGCACAGATACGCAGTATTTT CASYRTGTSTDTQYF
once TRBJ1-4 TRBD1 TRBV27 TGTGCCAGCAGTTTAGGACAGGGAAGTGAAAAACTGTTTTTT CASSLGQGSEKLFF
NA TRBJ2-5 TRBD2 TRBV29-1 TGCAGCGTTAGCGGGACTACGAAGTACTTC CSVSGTTKYF
NA TRBJ1-5 NA TRBV28 TGTGCCAGCAGTTCTACCCCGACCGTTGAGCCCCAGCATTTT CASSSTPTVEPQHF
NA TRBJ2-2 NA TRBV5-1 TGCGCCAGCAGGCAGGAGGGCCCCGGGGAGCTGTTTTTT CASRQEGPGELFF
many TRBJ1-5 NA TRBV2 TGTGCCAGCAGTGATGACGGACTTAGCAATCAGCCCCAGCATTTT CASSDDGLSNQPQHF
once TRBJ1-1 NA TRBV5-1 TGCGCCAGCAGCAAACAGAGGGACACTGAAGCTTTCTTT CASSKQRDTEAFF
NA TRBJ2-7 NA TRBV18 TGTGCCAGCTCACCACCCTTTGGGGGCGAGCAGTACTTC CASSPPFGGEQYF
NA TRBJ1-2 NA TRBV15 TGTGCCACCAGTAACCTCTATGGCTACACCTTC CATSNLYGYTF
few TRBJ1-2 NA TRBV10-3 TGTGCCATCAGTGTTGAGGGCCTCTATGGCTACACCTTC CAISVEGLYGYTF
NA TRBJ1-5 NA TRBV18 TGTGCCAGCTCACGCAACCCTAACTCGGGACAAAACAATCAGCCCCAGCATTTT CASSRNPNSGQNNQPQHF
NA TRBJ2-7 TRBD2 TRBV11-2 TGTGCCAGCAGCTCTCCCCTTGGTAGCGGGAGCTCCTACGAGCAGTACTTC CASSSPLGSGSSYEQYF
NA TRBJ2-6 TRBD2 TRBV5-5 TGTGCCAGCAGCATAGCGGGGGCTGGGGCCAACGTCCTGACTTTC CASSIAGAGANVLTF
NA TRBJ2-2 TRBD2 TRBV5-1 TGCGCCAGCAGCTTTACGGCGGGAGCTAGCACCGGGGAGCTGTTTTTT CASSFTAGASTGELFF
NA TRBJ1-3 NA TRBV18 TGTGCCAGCTCACCACCGGGACGCAACTCTGGAAACACCATATATTTT CASSPPGRNSGNTIYF
NA TRBJ2-1 NA TRBV5-4 TGTGCCAGCAGCTTGGCGCAGGGAACTTACAATGAGCAGTTCTTC CASSLAQGTYNEQFF
NA TRBJ1-5 TRBD1 TRBV6-1 TGTGCCAGCACGGACAGGGTAAATCAGCCCCAGCATTTT CASTDRVNQPQHF
NA TRBJ2-2 TRBD2 TRBV7-6 TGTGCCAGCAGGCCGAGACTAGCGGGGGTTTTGGGGGAGCTGTTTTTT CASRPRLAGVLGELFF
NA TRBJ2-2 NA TRBV21-1 TGTGCCAGCAGCCCGAGAGTGGAGCTGTTTTTT CASSPRVELFF
NA TRBJ1-4 TRBD1 TRBV2 TGTGCCAGCAGCAAGGGACAGGGTTCAACTAATGAAAAACTGTTTTTT CASSKGQGSTNEKLFF
NA TRBJ2-3 NA TRBV5-4 TGTGCCAGCAGCTTCTTTCGGGGGCGTTGGGCAGATACGCAGTATTTT CASSFFRGRWADTQYF
few TRBJ2-5 TRBD1 TRBV29-1 TGCAGCGTTGAAAGAGGGACAGGACAAGAGACCCAGTACTTC CSVERGTGQETQYF
NA TRBJ1-1 TRBD1 TRBV29-1 TGCAGCGCGGCCCGTACAGGGGGAACTGAAGCTTTCTTT CSAARTGGTEAFF
few TRBJ1-1 NA TRBV28 TGTGCCAGCAGTGCGGCCGGGGGCAGGGGAGGCACTGAAGCTTTCTTT CASSAAGGRGGTEAFF
NA TRBJ1-1 TRBD1 TRBV28 TGTGCCAGCAGAGATAGACAGGGTACGAGGGCTGAAGCTTTCTTT CASRDRQGTRAEAFF
NA TRBJ2-1 TRBD2 TRBV7-2 TGTGCCAGCAGCTTAGGGACTAGCGGTAGTTATGAGCAGTTCTTC CASSLGTSGSYEQFF
NA TRBJ1-5 NA TRBV7-9 TGTGCCAGCAGCTTAGCTTGGGGACGAGATAGCAATCAGCCCCAGCATTTT CASSLAWGRDSNQPQHF
few TRBJ1-1 NA TRBV28 TGTGCCAGCTCCGAAGGAGGGAAGGGCACTGAAGCTTTCTTT CASSEGGKGTEAFF
NA TRBJ2-7 NA TRBV30 TGTGCCTGGAGCGGGGGAGGGGGCTACGAGCAGTACTTC CAWSGGGGYEQYF
NA TRBJ1-4 TRBD1 TRBV9 TGTGCCAGCAGCCCGCCAGGACAGGGGGATGAAAAACTGTTTTTT CASSPPGQGDEKLFF
NA TRBJ2-3 TRBD2 TRBV5-1 TGCGCCAGCATTGGGACTAGCGGGAGAGATACGCAGTATTTT CASIGTSGRDTQYF
NA TRBJ1-4 TRBD1 TRBV19 TGTGCCAGTAGTGTGGACAGGGGGTATGGAAAACTGTTTTTT CASSVDRGYGKLFF
few TRBJ2-7 NA TRBV11-3 TGTGCCAGCAGCTTAGGCAGCGGTAGCTACGAGCAGTACTTC CASSLGSGSYEQYF
NA TRBJ2-5 TRBD2 TRBV19 TGTGCCAGCAAACTAGCGTCTCAAGAGACCCAGTACTTC CASKLASQETQYF
few TRBJ1-1 NA TRBV28 TGTGCCAGCCTGAACAACGAAAACACTGAAGCTTTCTTT CASLNNENTEAFF
NA TRBJ2-7 TRBD2 TRBV7-9 TGTGCCAGCAGCCAGTCCGCGGTAGCGGGACCCTACGAGCAGTACTTC CASSQSAVAGPYEQYF
NA TRBJ2-1 NA TRBV18 TGTGCCAGCTCACCACAAAGAGCTAGCTTCCACAATGAGCAGTTCTTC CASSPQRASFHNEQFF
NA TRBJ2-3 NA TRBV29-1 TGCAGCGTTGATAAGGGCGCAGGGTGGATGGGCACAGATACGCAGTATTTT CSVDKGAGWMGTDTQYF
NA TRBJ1-2 NA TRBV19 TGTGCCAGTCAAGGGGCCGGGAACTATGGCTACACCTTC CASQGAGNYGYTF
NA TRBJ1-2 TRBD1 TRBV6-5 TGTGCCAGCCGCCCGGGACAGGGGGCATCCGGCTACACCTTC CASRPGQGASGYTF